The 22 T cell receptor beta chains presented below share a single source sample, sequenced in a study of CD8 T cells in Susac syndrome. About 0.45 to 1 ug RNA was reverse transcribed with random hexamers. TCRdb independently ran MiXCR on the immunoSEQ multiplex PCR reads; one entry per CDR3 protein. This sample has about 290,000 distinct CDR3 sequences, with roughly 85% found just once. The sample was CD8+ T cells from PBMCs. The receptors derive from a human donor with multiple sclerosis.

J is TRBJ1-5 and V is TRBV27; maybe TRBD1 (6 bases). V was cut by 5 bases and J by 4 bases, with 12 bases left in between. This CDR3 comprises 14 residues. The germline V gene encodes CDR1 MNHEY and CDR2 SMNVEV (reference sequence). CDR3 region: CASSGGRGNQPQHF. CDR3 DNA: TGTGCCAGCAGTGGGGGGCGCGGGAATCAGCCCCAGCATTTT.

This clonotype was detected only once. The chain joins TRBV12-3 or TRBV12-4 to TRBJ1-1, with D possibly TRBD1 on 5 matching bases. This CDR3 spans 15 amino acids. The ends were cut back, 7 bases at V and 4 bases at J, with 19 bases in the middle. The CDR3 sequence is CASTRRDGWATEAFF. In DNA, the CDR3 is TGTGCCAGCACCCGAAGGGACGGCTGGGCCACTGAAGCTTTCTTT.

The gene calls are TRBV10-2 and TRBJ1-4; the D is unclear. Trimming took 3 bases from V and 7 from J, leaving 9 bases between them. Germline loops: CDR1 WSHSY, CDR2 SAAADI. The CDR3 runs to 13 residues. In nucleotides, the CDR3 is TGCGCCAGCAGTGATGATGACCCTGAAAAACTGTTTTTT. It specifies CASSDDDPEKLFF.

The rearrangement links TRBV6-5 to TRBJ1-4, with D uncertain. CDR3 length equals 13 residues. Germline CDR1 is MNHEY and CDR2 is SVGAGI. Trimming removed 0 bases from V and 11 bases from J, with 10 bases in between. CDR3 sequence (DNA): TGTGCCAGCAGTTACTCTAATCTGGGGAAACTGTTTTTT. This translates into CASSYSNLGKLFF.

The chain is built from TRBV7-6 and TRBJ2-2; D could derive from TRBD1 or TRBD2 (5 bases each). The V end lost 7 bases, the J end lost 4 bases, and 16 bases lay between the germline ends. The CDR3 runs 15 residues. The V gene's germline CDR1 is SGHVS and CDR2 FNYEAQ. The CDR3 reads CASTLLGAGTGELFF. The DNA for the CDR3 is TGTGCCAGCACCCTCTTAGGGGCGGGCACCGGGGAGCTGTTTTTT.

CDR3 protein: CASSLAGLNYGYTF. The CDR3 nucleotides read TGTGCCAGCAGTTTGGCGGGGCTTAACTATGGCTACACCTTC. The V gene is TRBV6-2 or TRBV6-3, the J gene TRBJ1-2; possible D gene TRBD1, 5 bases. Trimming took 4 bases from V and 1 from J, leaving 10 bases between them. The CDR3 extends over 14 amino acids. CDR1 is MNHEY and CDR2 is SVGEGT in the germline V gene.

This clonotype came up a few times. The CDR3 region has the DNA TGCGCCAGCAGCCAAGAGTGGAGAAGCACAGATACGCAGTATTTT. Translating it yields CASSQEWRSTDTQYF. V usage is TRBV4-3 and J usage is TRBJ2-3; D is ambiguous. This CDR3 spans 15 amino acids. The V end lost 0 bases, the J end lost 0 bases, and 7 bases lay between the germline ends. The germline V gene has CDR1 LGHNA and CDR2 YSLEER.

The chain has TRBV28 and TRBJ1-2; D remains unclear. The length of the CDR3 is 18 residues. The germline V and J ends were trimmed by 6 bases and 3 bases, with 26 bases remaining between them. The germline V gene has CDR1 MDHEN and CDR2 SYDVKM. This CDR3 reads CASSLIGPAAIAHYGYTF. CDR3 DNA sequence: TGTGCCAGCAGCCTCATTGGGCCAGCCGCGATAGCCCACTATGGCTACACCTTC.

The V and J genes are TRBV13 and TRBJ2-3; 8 bases map to TRBD2. Germline assignment: CDR1 PRHDT and CDR2 FYEKMQ (reference sequence). This CDR3 spans 14 amino acids. The V segment lost 5 bases and the J segment 4 bases; nucleotides outside the gene matches: 5. For the CDR3, the DNA is TGTGCCAGCAGCCTGGGACTAGTGTCAGATACGCAGTATTTT. This encodes CASSLGLVSDTQYF.

The J gene is TRBJ1-2, the V gene TRBV6-5; possible D gene TRBD1, 6 bases. The CDR3 totals 15 residues. Germline V lookup: CDR1 MNHEY, CDR2 SVGAGI. The V gene lost 5 bases and the J gene lost 4 bases, with 17 bases spanning the gap. CDR3 coding DNA: TGTGCCAGCAGTCAAACACAGGGACGGGGCTATGGCTACACCTTC. Translating it yields CASSQTQGRGYGYTF.

This chain joins TRBV24-1 and TRBJ2-1; 7 bases align to TRBD1. The CDR3 length is 16 residues. Germline CDR1 reads KGHDR; CDR2 reads SFDVKD. Trimming cost V 6 bases and J 0 bases; bases outside gene matches: 7. The CDR3 DNA reads as TGTGCCACCAGTCGCAGGGGGATTAGCTCCTACAATGAGCAGTTCTTC. Translation: CATSRRGISSYNEQFF.

This clonotype showed up just a few times. This chain links TRBV29-1 with TRBJ2-7, with D possibly matching TRBD2 (6 bases). CDR3 size: 16 residues. The V gene's germline CDR1 is SQVTM and CDR2 ANQGSEA. V was clipped by 7 bases and J by 0 bases, with 22 bases between them. The CDR3 loop is CSASSGGTDPSYEQYF. CDR3 DNA: TGCAGCGCTAGTAGCGGCGGGACCGATCCCTCCTACGAGCAGTACTTC.

This clonotype was seen once. The V call is TRBV24-1, the J call TRBJ1-5; D unclear. The CDR3 extends over 14 amino acids. The V and J ends lost 0 bases and 1 base respectively, with 3 bases between them. The germline CDR1 and CDR2 sequences are KGHDR and SFDVKD. This CDR3 is CATSDLQSNQPQHF. As DNA, the CDR3 is TGTGCCACCAGTGATTTGCAAAGCAATCAGCCCCAGCATTTT.

The gene calls are TRBV20-1 and TRBJ2-1; D is perhaps TRBD1 (7 bases). The germline gives CDR1 DFQATT, CDR2 SNEGSKA (reference sequence). This CDR3 comprises 15 residues. Between the trimmed V and J ends, which lost 0 bases and 2 bases, there was a span of 11 bases. The DNA of the CDR3 is TGCAGTGCTAGAGATCGCGGGACAGCCTACAATGAGCAGTTCTTC. Translating it yields CSARDRGTAYNEQFF.

The chain recombines TRBV7-9 with TRBJ2-3; 9 bases map to TRBD1. J lost 1 base, V lost 4 bases, and 3 bases had no gene match. The CDR3 is 15 amino acids. Looked up from germline, CDR1 is SEHNR and CDR2 is FQNEAQ (reference sequence). CDR3 sequence reads: CASSSTGGGTDTQYF. In nucleotides, the CDR3 is TGTGCCAGCAGCTCGACAGGGGGAGGCACAGATACGCAGTATTTT.

The rearrangement links TRBV12-3 or TRBV12-4 to TRBJ2-7, with D tentatively TRBD2 (7 bases). The V gene lost 8 bases and the J gene lost 1 base, with 18 bases spanning the gap. The length of the CDR3 is 15 residues. The CDR3 here is CASAPWGGPSYEQYF. The CDR3 DNA reads TGTGCCAGCGCCCCTTGGGGGGGGCCATCCTACGAGCAGTACTTC.

This clonotype came up once. The V call is TRBV18, the J call TRBJ1-1; perhaps TRBD1 as D (5 bases). The length of the CDR3 is 16 residues. Germline values: CDR1 KGHSH, CDR2 LQKENI. Trimming shortened V by 5 bases and J by 0 bases, and 16 bases separated the two germline ends. The CDR3 protein is CASSIGTDLMNTEAFF. In nucleotides, the CDR3 is TGTGCCAGCTCAATTGGGACCGATCTTATGAACACTGAAGCTTTCTTT.

In its sample, this clonotype was seen once. The V call is TRBV12-3 or TRBV12-4, the J call TRBJ1-1; tentatively, D is TRBD1 (5 bases). This CDR3 has 15 residues. Trimming shortened V by 5 bases and J by 4 bases, and 17 bases separated the two germline ends. The CDR3 bases are TGTGCCAGCAGTCCGGGGCCGGGGCCGGGCACTGAAGCTTTCTTT. Translating gives CASSPGPGPGTEAFF.

V and J are TRBV29-1 and TRBJ1-2; no firm D call. CDR1 and CDR2 (germline): SQVTM, ANQGSEA. This CDR3 region has 11 residues. Trimming left V 4 bases short and J 4 bases short, with 7 bases between. The CDR3 loop is CSVGAAYGYTF. CDR3 coding DNA: TGCAGCGTTGGGGCAGCCTATGGCTACACCTTC.

This chain uses TRBV5-6 with TRBJ1-2, with D possibly being TRBD1 (6 bases). This CDR3 is 13 amino acids long. Trimming pared 2 bases from V and 4 bases from J, leaving 9 bases between. Germline lookup yields CDR1 SGHDT and CDR2 YYEEEE. CDR3 nucleotides: TGTGCCAGCAGCTTACGACAGGCCTATGGCTACACCTTC. Amino acid sequence: CASSLRQAYGYTF.

The rearrangement uses TRBV19 and TRBJ2-1, with a tentative D call TRBD1 (6 bases). Germline CDR1 and CDR2: LNHDA and SQIVND (reference sequence). The CDR3 covers 16 residues. Trimming took off 3 bases at V and 2 bases at J, with 14 bases between the two ends. The CDR3 nucleotides read TGTGCCAGTAGTATGGGGGCTTCCTTTACCTACAATGAGCAGTTCTTC. This codes for CASSMGASFTYNEQFF.

The genes are TRBV19 and TRBJ2-3; TRBD2 agrees at 9 bases. V was pared by 5 bases and J by 5 bases, with 8 bases of the junction left unmatched. The CDR3 consists of 15 residues. Per germline, CDR1 LNHDA and CDR2 SQIVND (reference sequence). This CDR3 is CASSQGLAGVDTQYF. The CDR3 DNA follows: TGTGCCAGTAGTCAGGGACTAGCCGGGGTAGATACGCAGTATTTT.